The text below deals with one TCR beta chain. The TCR library protocol attached unique molecular identifiers to the individual cDNA molecules. TCRdb passed the 5' RACE reads through MiXCR, listing each CDR3 protein once. The sample holds roughly 90,000 distinct CDR3 sequences, 14% seen once. This entry comes from a study of early T cells in non-severe SARS-CoV-2 infection. About the study: Sequenced bulk RNA came from whole blood that was unsorted, and chains were unpaired.

Sample: whole blood. This TCR came from an adult who was a healthcare worker with PCR-confirmed SARS-CoV-2 infection or an uninfected control (not recorded which).

The CDR3 loop is CASSLVGQGAGQPQHF. Written as DNA, the CDR3 is TGTGCCAGCAGCTTAGTCGGCCAGGGGGCGGGTCAGCCCCAGCATTTT. The chain links TRBV7-9 to TRBJ1-5; TRBD1 agrees at 8 bases. This CDR3 has 16 residues. The V gene's germline CDR1 is SEHNR and CDR2 FQNEAQ (reference sequence). After removal of 1 base from V and 6 bases from J, the junction contained 8 bases not matched to a gene.